One and the same sample provided the 19 T cell receptor beta chains below, sequenced in a study of T cell repertoires in cytomegalovirus infection. For these receptors, no antigen is known. MiXCR, run by TCRdb on the reads, gives a single entry per CDR3 protein. The table records about 480,000 distinct CDR3 sequences, 30% to 40% of them present only once. Sample: cultured PBMCs, taken from culture after CMV antigen stimulation. These receptors all come from a human donor in good health (CMV status not recorded). Some clones in this sample may be carry-over from other donors' samples.

Remarks on this clonotype: Relative to the germline gene, one junction end is altered; a read error may explain this. The chain joins TRBV7-6 to TRBJ2-6; tentative D call: TRBD1 (6 bases). Germline CDR1 is SGHVS and CDR2 is FNYEAQ. The CDR3 sequence is 16 residues long. CDR3 residues: CAFHEQGISGSNVLTF. In nucleotides, the CDR3 is TGTGCCTTTCACGAACAGGGAATCTCTGGGTCCAACGTCCTGACTTTC.

J is TRBJ2-1 and V is TRBV2, with 7 bases matching TRBD2. The germline CDR1 and CDR2 sequences are SNHLY and FYNNEI. V lost 4 bases and J lost 5; bases outside the gene matches: 8. There are 15 residues in the CDR3. In nucleotides, the CDR3 is TGTGCCAGCAGTGCCGCCGGGACTACAGACAATGAGCAGTTCTTC. Translating it yields CASSAAGTTDNEQFF.

The V gene is TRBV4-1, the J gene TRBJ2-1, with D unresolved. The germline CDR1 and CDR2 sequences are MGHRA and YSYEKL. This CDR3 region has 14 residues. The germline V and J ends were trimmed by 3 bases and 10 bases, with 16 bases remaining between them. CDR3 in amino acids: CASSHARTSVEQFF. The CDR3, as DNA: TGCGCCAGCAGCCACGCTAGAACCTCCGTAGAGCAGTTCTTC.

The chain joins TRBV10-3 to TRBJ1-3; TRBD1 aligns across 9 bases. CDR1 is ENHRY and CDR2 is SYGVKD in the germline V gene. This CDR3 is 16 amino acids long. Trimming took 4 bases from V and 3 from J; bases not matched to a gene: 7. CDR3 nucleotides: TGTGCCATCAGTGGAGGGACAGGGCGAATTGGAAACACCATATATTTT. It encodes CAISGGTGRIGNTIYF.

This clonotype was seen a handful of times. The rearrangement joins TRBV7-6 to TRBJ2-1, with 10 bases identical to TRBD2. The germline V gene has CDR1 SGHVS and CDR2 FNYEAQ. The CDR3 length is 18 residues. The J segment lost 1 base and the V segment lost 5 bases, leaving 11 bases of the junction unmatched. The CDR3 is CASSRPTSLAGSYNEQFF. The DNA for the CDR3 is TGTGCCAGCAGCCGTCCCACCTCACTAGCGGGATCCTACAATGAGCAGTTCTTC.

This clonotype was found many times. The chain is built from TRBV7-8 and TRBJ2-7; 10 nucleotides align to TRBD1. Germline CDR1 is SGHVS and CDR2 is FQNEAQ. This CDR3 is built from 14 residues. The J segment lost 4 bases and the V segment lost 4 bases, leaving 4 bases of the junction unmatched. DNA for the CDR3: TGTGCCAGCAGCTCCCGGGACAGGGGATACGAGCAGTACGTC. Encoded protein: CASSSRDRGYEQYV.

The CDR3 region is CASSLARAQREKKDEQFF. CDR3 DNA sequence: TGTGCCAGCAGCTTAGCAAGGGCTCAGCGGGAGAAGAAGGATGAGCAGTTCTTC. V gene TRBV7-8 combines with J gene TRBJ2-1; 8 bases map to TRBD2. This CDR3 is 18 amino acids long. V dropped 0 bases and J dropped 8; count of bases not matched to a gene: 15. Germline CDR1 reads SGHVS; CDR2 reads FQNEAQ.

V and J are TRBV7-2 and TRBJ1-1; D gene uncertain. Germline values: CDR1 SGHTA, CDR2 FQGNSA. This CDR3 contains 13 residues. The germline V and J ends were trimmed by 6 bases and 0 bases, with 8 bases remaining between them. The DNA for the CDR3 is TGTGCCAGCAGTAGGGCAGTGAACACTGAAGCTTTCTTT. Translated: CASSRAVNTEAFF.

The chain employs TRBV19 and TRBJ2-2; no firm D call. The CDR3 sequence is 14 residues long. CDR1 is LNHDA, CDR2 SQIVND, per germline (reference sequence). The V end lost 4 bases, the J end lost 2 bases, and 8 bases lay between the germline ends. The CDR3 reads CASSRNFNTGELFF. The CDR3 nucleotides read TGTGCCAGTAGTAGGAATTTTAACACCGGGGAGCTGTTTTTT.

The chain has TRBV20-1 and TRBJ2-3, with D tentatively TRBD2 (6 bases). V lost 0 bases and J lost 1, with 20 bases in between. Germline CDR1 reads DFQATT; CDR2 reads SNEGSKA (reference sequence). CDR3 length: 18 amino acids. The CDR3 region has the DNA TGCAGTGCTAGAGATCGGAAGCGGGTCTTCACCCGCACAGATACGCAGTATTTT. Protein sequence: CSARDRKRVFTRTDTQYF.

This chain's CDR3 is CASSYSPPEKNTEAFF. The CDR3 DNA is TGTGCCAGCAGTTACAGCCCGCCAGAGAAGAACACTGAAGCTTTCTTT. The V and J genes are TRBV6-2 or TRBV6-3 and TRBJ1-1; no reliable D call. The V end was cut by 2 bases, the J end by 1 base, with 14 bases between. The germline CDR1 and CDR2 sequences are MNHEY and SVGEGT. This CDR3 has 16 amino acids.

The sample holds a few counts of this clonotype. This rearrangement joins TRBV6-2 or TRBV6-3 to TRBJ2-1; D is uncertain. CDR3 size: 14 residues. V lost 0 bases and J lost 10, with 13 bases in between. Looked up from germline, CDR1 is MNHEY and CDR2 is SVGEGT. As DNA, the CDR3 is TGTGCCAGCAGTTACTCGATCGCGACGGAAGAGCAGTTCTTC. Protein product: CASSYSIATEEQFF.

The chain couples TRBV7-8 to TRBJ2-7; 9 nucleotides align to TRBD2. Germline CDR1 reads SGHVS; CDR2 reads FQNEAQ. Trimming took 5 bases from V and 4 from J; bases not matched to a gene: 6. CDR3 size: 14 residues. The DNA of the CDR3 is TGTGCCAGCAGCGTTAGCGGGAGCCAATACGAGCAGTACTTC. Its translation: CASSVSGSQYEQYF. The full variable domain, completed using reference TRBV7-8 and TRBJ2-7, is GAGVSQSPRYKVAKRGQDVALRCDPISGHVSLFWYQQALGQGPEFLTYFQNEAQLDKSGLPSDRFFAERPEGSVSTLKIQRTQQEDSAVYLCASSVSGSQYEQYFGPGTRLTVT.

The chain has TRBV20-1 and TRBJ2-7, with 7 bases identical to TRBD2. The V gene's germline CDR1 is DFQATT and CDR2 SNEGSKA (reference sequence). This CDR3 spans 10 amino acids. J was trimmed by 6 bases and V by 5 bases; bases with no gene match: 1. DNA for the CDR3: TGCAGTGCTGGCGGGGGCGAGCAGTACTTC. Translated: CSAGGGEQYF.

The chain links TRBV6-8 to TRBJ2-7; 13 bases are a match to TRBD2. Germline V lookup: CDR1 MNHGY, CDR2 SAAAGT. The CDR3 loop spans 15 amino acids. V was pared by 6 bases and J by 2 bases, with 4 bases of the junction left unmatched. CDR3 sequence: CASRVGLAGAYEQYF. The CDR3 DNA reads TGTGCCAGCAGGGTAGGACTAGCGGGAGCCTACGAGCAGTACTTC.

This clonotype was seen more than once but under ten times. The genes are TRBV15 and TRBJ1-6; 7 positions agree with TRBD1. V trimming: 4 bases; J trimming: 0 bases; junction bases outside the gene matches: 12. In germline, CDR1 is LNHNV, CDR2 YYDKDF (reference sequence). This CDR3 contains 19 residues. CDR3 sequence (DNA): TGTGCCACCAGCACAATCTCGAGTCGGGACAGCTCCTATAATTCACCCCTCCACTTT. It translates to CATSTISSRDSSYNSPLHF.

A word on this clonotype: This clone may be a read error of a much larger clone one base away. The genes are TRBV7-2 and TRBJ2-5, with 11 positions matching TRBD2. Germline V gives CDR1 SGHTA, CDR2 FQGNSA. The CDR3 has 16 residues. The CDR3 spells CSSSPTSGGIPETQYF. As DNA, the CDR3 is TGTTCCAGCAGCCCCACTAGCGGGGGAATTCCCGAGACCCAGTACTTC.

This CDR3 is CASSEYGTTYEQYF. In DNA form, the CDR3 reads TGTGCCAGCAGTGAATATGGGACAACCTACGAGCAGTACTTC. The rearrangement uses TRBV25-1 and TRBJ2-7; perhaps TRBD1 as D (6 bases). The germline V gene has CDR1 MGHDK and CDR2 SYGVNS. This CDR3 spans 14 amino acids. Trimming removed 0 bases at V and 2 bases at J, with 8 bases between.

This clonotype was counted only a few times. The V and J genes are TRBV5-6 and TRBJ2-1; 8 nucleotides match TRBD2. CDR1 and CDR2 (germline): SGHDT, YYEEEE. There are 16 residues in the CDR3. The ends lost 5 bases at V and 4 bases at J; junction bases unmatched: 11. CDR3 in DNA: TGTGCCAGCAGTTCCTCCGGCGGGAGGAATTACAATGAGCAGTTCTTC. Its protein is CASSSSGGRNYNEQFF.